The present entry profiles one T cell receptor (beta chain) with its context. Distinct nucleotide sequences in the sample also encode this CDR3. In the original analysis: Amplification of reference gene primers was used by the study to estimate nucleated cell counts. Data came from immunoSEQ multiplex PCR; TCRdb stores just in-frame clones and leaves some out. D and trimming come from the DNA, and the V and J calls and clone size come from that table. The data show about 41,000 clones, around 90% seen once. The sample is drawn from a study of blood T cell repertoires in COVID-19. For the study at large: Donors in the United States, Italy and Spain gave samples during acute or convalescent COVID-19. PBMCs, B-cell-depleted T cells, or T cells were the source of the cDNA or gDNA that made up the material.

The length of the CDR3 is 11 residues. Trimming shortened V by 6 bases and J by 6 bases, and 9 bases separated the two germline ends. Sample: peripheral blood. This receptor was identified in a human donor in a cohort sampled during active COVID-19. The V and J genes are TRBV12-3 or TRBV12-4 and TRBJ2-7, with D perhaps matching TRBD2 (6 bases). CDR3 amino acids: CASSLGGEQYF. CDR3 sequence (DNA): TGTGCCAGCAGCCTCGGGGGCGAGCAGTACTTC.